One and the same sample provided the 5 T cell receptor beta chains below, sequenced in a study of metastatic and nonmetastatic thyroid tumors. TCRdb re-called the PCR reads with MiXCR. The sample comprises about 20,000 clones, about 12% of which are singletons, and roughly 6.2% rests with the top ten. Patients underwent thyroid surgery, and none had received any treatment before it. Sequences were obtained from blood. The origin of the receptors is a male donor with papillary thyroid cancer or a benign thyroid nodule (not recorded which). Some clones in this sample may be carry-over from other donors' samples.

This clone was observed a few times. CDR3: CASSKNRNQNQPQHF. The CDR3 DNA sequence: TGTGCCAGCAGTAAAAACCGAAATCAAAATCAGCCCCAGCATTTT. V is TRBV2 and J is TRBJ1-5; no clear D gene. This CDR3 has 15 residues. CDR1 and CDR2 (germline): SNHLY, FYNNEI. Trimming removed 5 bases from V and 4 bases from J, with 15 bases in between. Variable domain in full (rest from reference TRBV2 and TRBJ1-5): EPEVTQTPSHQVTQMGQEVILRCVPISNHLYFYWYRQILGQKVEFLVSFYNNEISEKSEIFDDQFSVERPDGSNFTLKIRSTKLEDSAMYFCASSKNRNQNQPQHFGDGTRLSIL.

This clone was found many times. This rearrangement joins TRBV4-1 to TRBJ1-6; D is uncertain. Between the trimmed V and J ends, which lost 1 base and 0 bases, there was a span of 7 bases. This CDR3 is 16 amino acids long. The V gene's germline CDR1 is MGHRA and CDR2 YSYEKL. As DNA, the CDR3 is TGCGCCAGCAGCCAAGGTGGGAGCTCCTATAATTCACCCCTCCACTTT. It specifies CASSQGGSSYNSPLHF.

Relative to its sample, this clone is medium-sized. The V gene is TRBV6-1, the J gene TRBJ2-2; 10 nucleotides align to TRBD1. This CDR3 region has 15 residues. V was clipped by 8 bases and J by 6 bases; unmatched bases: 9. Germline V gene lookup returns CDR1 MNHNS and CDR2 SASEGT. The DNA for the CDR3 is TGTGCCAGCTCCCAGGGACAGGGGATTCCCGGGGAGCTGTTTTTT. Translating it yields CASSQGQGIPGELFF.

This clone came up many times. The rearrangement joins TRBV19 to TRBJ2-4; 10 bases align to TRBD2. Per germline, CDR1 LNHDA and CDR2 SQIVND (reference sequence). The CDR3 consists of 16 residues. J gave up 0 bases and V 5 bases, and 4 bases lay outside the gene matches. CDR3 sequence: CASSSSGRVAKNIQYF. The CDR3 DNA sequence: TGTGCCAGTAGTTCTAGCGGGAGAGTAGCCAAAAACATTCAGTACTTC.

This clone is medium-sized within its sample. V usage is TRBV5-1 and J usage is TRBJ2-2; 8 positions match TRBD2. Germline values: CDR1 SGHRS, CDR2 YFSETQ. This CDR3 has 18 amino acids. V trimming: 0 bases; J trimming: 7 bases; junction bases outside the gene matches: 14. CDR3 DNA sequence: TGCGCCAGCAGCTTGGAAAGCGGGGGCTCCCCTAGCGTCGGGGAGCTGTTTTTT. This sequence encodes CASSLESGGSPSVGELFF.